Listed here are 13 T cell receptor beta chains from one sample, sequenced in a study of Siglec-9 on CD8 T cells in melanoma. The method was immunoSEQ multiplex PCR; TCRdb's version includes in-frame clones alone and lacks a portion of them. The table lists 36,000 or so clones, 80% to 85% of them singletons. The sequenced sample was Siglec-9- CD8+ T cells sorted from blood. These receptors were taken from a human donor in good health.

The chain recombines TRBV9 with TRBJ2-3, with D maybe TRBD2 (6 bases). The ends were cut back, 3 bases at V and 5 bases at J, with 19 bases in the middle. This CDR3 is built from 16 residues. The germline gives CDR1 SGDLS, CDR2 YYNGEE. DNA of the CDR3: TGTGCCAGCAGCGGACACCGGGACTTCAGGGTAGATACGCAGTATTTT. Protein sequence: CASSGHRDFRVDTQYF.

This chain links TRBV7-8 with TRBJ2-7; a weak D match, TRBD2 (5 bases). This CDR3 spans 14 amino acids. Germline CDR1 is SGHVS and CDR2 is FQNEAQ. V was trimmed by 5 bases and J by 9 bases, leaving 20 bases between them. In DNA, the CDR3 is TGTGCCAGCAGCGAAGGATCCCCGGGAAGCGGGCAGTACTTC. It yields the protein CASSEGSPGSGQYF.

Only a few counts were recorded for this clone. The chain is built from TRBV9 and TRBJ1-2, with 9 bases fitting TRBD1. V shed 4 bases, J shed 3 bases, and the junction held 4 bases outside the gene matches. Germline V gives CDR1 SGDLS, CDR2 YYNGEE. There are 14 residues in the CDR3. CDR3: CASSPRTGDYGYTF. In DNA, the CDR3 is TGTGCCAGCAGCCCGAGGACAGGGGACTATGGCTACACCTTC. Filled out from reference TRBV9 and TRBJ1-2, the complete variable domain reads DSGVTQTPKHLITATGQRVTLRCSPRSGDLSVYWYQQSLDQGLQFLIQYYNGEERAKGNILERFSAQQFPDLHSELNLSSLELGDSALYFCASSPRTGDYGYTFGSGTRLTVV.

This clone was picked up a small number of times. The rearrangement links TRBV9 to TRBJ1-1; D call uncertain. Trimming cost V 3 bases and J 2 bases, with 11 bases left between them. CDR1 SGDLS and CDR2 YYNGEE come from the germline V gene. This CDR3 is built from 14 residues. CDR3: CASSAFGDNTEAFF. The CDR3 bases are TGTGCCAGCAGCGCCTTCGGAGACAACACTGAAGCTTTCTTT.

CDR3 DNA: TGTGCCAGCAGCTTAGGGCGGATCCAAGAGACCCAGTACTTC. It is translated as CASSLGRIQETQYF. The chain couples TRBV7-8 to TRBJ2-5; D is uncertain. Germline V gene lookup returns CDR1 SGHVS and CDR2 FQNEAQ. This CDR3 region has 14 residues. Trimming left V 1 base short and J 1 base short, with 7 bases between.

The rearrangement joins TRBV27 to TRBJ1-5; D gene unclear. The V and J ends lost 4 bases and 3 bases respectively, with 7 bases between them. The CDR3 runs to 13 residues. Germline V gene sequence: CDR1 MNHEY, CDR2 SMNVEV (reference sequence). CDR3: CASSSTANQPQHF. The DNA of the CDR3 is TGTGCCAGCAGTTCAACCGCCAATCAGCCCCAGCATTTT.

This clone appeared a few times. V and J are TRBV29-1 and TRBJ1-1, with D possibly TRBD1 on 6 matching bases. V was clipped by 2 bases and J by 5 bases, with 18 bases between them. Germline V gives CDR1 SQVTM, CDR2 ANQGSEA. CDR3 length: 15 residues. Here the CDR3 reads CSVEYPGAATTEAFF. The CDR3 DNA reads TGCAGCGTTGAATATCCGGGGGCTGCTACTACTGAAGCTTTCTTT.

The chain carries TRBV29-1 and TRBJ2-7, with 10 bases identical to TRBD1. This CDR3 contains 15 residues. The junction had 5 bases not matched to a gene; V was cut back by 0 bases and J by 3 bases. The germline gives CDR1 SQVTM, CDR2 ANQGSEA. In nucleotides, the CDR3 is TGCAGCGTTGAAGATCGGGACAGGGGAGGCTACGAGCAGTACTTC. Amino acid sequence: CSVEDRDRGGYEQYF.

The V gene is TRBV11-2, the J gene TRBJ1-1; D gene uncertain. The CDR3 spans 13 residues. Between the trimmed V and J ends, which lost 0 bases and 6 bases, there was a span of 8 bases. CDR1 and CDR2 from the germline V gene are SGHAT and FQNNGV. Here the CDR3 reads CASSLEGGAEAFF. CDR3 DNA: TGTGCCAGCAGCTTAGAGGGTGGGGCTGAAGCTTTCTTT.

The chain combines TRBV5-6 with TRBJ2-3; D remains unclear. Deletions cut 2 bases from V and 1 base from J, with 8 bases between. This CDR3 has 14 amino acids. Germline values: CDR1 SGHDT, CDR2 YYEEEE. For the CDR3, the DNA is TGTGCCAGCAGCTTTGGGCAGGGCACAGATACGCAGTATTTT. Protein: CASSFGQGTDTQYF. The variable domain in full, completed from reference TRBV5-6 and TRBJ2-3, reads DAGVTQSPTHLIKTRGQQVTLRCSPKSGHDTVSWYQQALGQGPQFIFQYYEEEERQRGNFPDRFSGHQFPNYSSELNVNALLLGDSALYLCASSFGQGTDTQYFGPGTRLTVL.

This clone appeared a single time. The chain is built from TRBV4-2 and TRBJ2-5; a possible D gene is TRBD1 (6 bases). Looked up from germline, CDR1 is LGHNA and CDR2 is YNFKEQ. V lost 3 bases, J lost 5 bases, and 19 bases lay in between. This CDR3 is built from 16 residues. This chain's CDR3 is CASSHHYTGFRETQYF. The CDR3 nucleotides are TGTGCCAGCAGCCACCATTACACAGGGTTTAGGGAGACCCAGTACTTC.

The CDR3 loop reads CASSGETPVYNEQFF. The DNA for the CDR3 is TGTGCCAGCAGCGGTGAGACGCCCGTCTACAATGAGCAGTTCTTC. V is TRBV9 and J is TRBJ2-1, with D uncertain. Deletions cut 3 bases from V and 3 bases from J, with 13 bases between. In germline, CDR1 is SGDLS, CDR2 YYNGEE. The CDR3 has 15 amino acids.

The chain uses TRBV19 and TRBJ1-1; no reliable D call. CDR3 length: 14 amino acids. Between the trimmed V and J ends, which lost 2 bases and 0 bases, there was a span of 7 bases. Germline CDR1 LNHDA, CDR2 SQIVND (reference sequence). CDR3 nucleotides: TGTGCCAGTAGTATATCGTCAGTGAACACTGAAGCTTTCTTT. It codes for CASSISSVNTEAFF. Filled out from reference TRBV19 and TRBJ1-1, the complete variable domain reads DGGITQSPKYLFRKEGQNVTLSCEQNLNHDAMYWYRQDPGQGLRLIYYSQIVNDFQKGDIAEGYSVSREKKESFPLTVTSAQKNPTAFYLCASSISSVNTEAFFGQGTRLTVV.